Reported below is one TCR beta chain. There is no known antigen for this receptor. No per-base quality is available; no much larger clone lies one base away. The germline V gene yields MGHRA for CDR1 and YSYEKL for CDR2. V is shortened by 0 bases, J by 2 bases, and the region joining them spans 12 bases. From the cysteine up to the phenylalanine, the CDR3 has a length of 16 residues. CDR3 DNA is the only sequence kept; it has 48 bases, read in frame from the first base. Libraries were prepared through 5' RACE. Sequencing was performed on an Illumina HiSeq 2500. The second PCR ran for roughly 7 to 11 cycles and used a J-beta primer mix along with a sample-barcoded 5' primer. A template-switch 5' adaptor carrying 12 random nucleotides introduced a unique molecular identifier onto each TCR beta cDNA molecule. Each sample yielded at least 2.5 million CDR3-containing paired-end reads. All of the RNA was converted into first-strand cDNA using the Mint cDNA synthesis kit, with a TRBC-specific oligonucleotide serving as the primer. After uracil-DNA glycosylase treatment, a first 18-cycle PCR used universal primers M1SS and BC2_uni_R on all cDNA. The paper's processing steps were these. For normalization, 1 million high-quality reads were randomly selected from each sample, with every read carrying a distinct molecular identifier. Reads sharing molecular identifiers were discarded rather than binned into consensus sequences. MiTCR, with a Q25 quality threshold and the strictest error-elimination algorithm, was used for CDR3 identification, clonotype clustering and error correction. A nonparametric unseen species model using Euler transformation provided a lower-bound estimate of total TCR beta diversity. TCRdb redid the processing of the public reads, applying fastp at Q25 and MiXCR, and retained in-frame beta chains. Each entry is one CDR3 protein sequence, shown with its most common DNA and genes. These V and J calls derive from TCRdb rather than the authors' analysis. Across this sample there are 550,000 to 800,000 distinct CDR3 sequences, with about a third seen only once. The ten largest clonotypes hold just over 15% of the sample.

The data belong to a study of blood T cells in healthy people across ages (dated by TCRdb to about 2015). Study-level background: In model experiments, template switching captured about one uniquely barcoded TCR beta cDNA molecule for every two T cells. To track age-related changes in TCR beta repertoire diversity, the study relied on deep sequencing normalized with unique cDNA molecular identifiers. Using the same blood draw, the study looked at two additional independent replicas of 1 million unique cDNA reads for two donors, one aged 18 to 30 and the other aged 80 or older. Four age groups were formed from the donors: young (average approximately 15 years), middle-aged (approximately 40), aged (62) and long-lived (around 82). To avoid experimental bias, donors of different ages were randomly spread across the sequencing lanes. General conclusions and limits of the study: Observed TCR beta diversity correlated strongly with the percentage of naive T cells measured by flow cytometry. As age increased, observed TCR beta diversity per million T cells dropped in a roughly linear way, and a significant reduction was already evident by age 40. Because donor CMV infection status was unknown, age-related changes in expanded clonotypes were potentially confounded. Compared with the aged group, the long-lived group had more naive CD4+ T cells, fewer expanded clones and increased TCR diversity, suggesting age selection. Estimates of total diversity from one million sequenced T cells were regarded as lower bounds and underestimates. Conclusive comparison of naive and antigen-experienced compartments was prevented by the profiling of bulk unsorted PBMCs.

Systemically healthy Caucasian individuals from Russia, around 38 in total and aged about 6 to 100 years, were included as donors. Each donor gave roughly 9 milliliters of peripheral blood, drawn into EDTA-treated Vacutainer tubes. PBMCs were isolated by Ficoll-Paque density-gradient centrifugation, with at least 6 million obtained per sample. Trizol reagent was used to extract total RNA from PBMCs, with at least 6 micrograms per sample. Naive CD45RAhigh/CD27high T cell percentages were measured by flow cytometry on a PBMC aliquot from every donor. Sequencing used blood. Recombination linked TRBV4-1 to TRBJ2-3, and the D gene may be TRBD2, 6 bases matching. This clonotype originated in a woman older than 75 in good health. Donor details come from another sample of the same person, matched by shared clones. The CDR3 corresponds to CASSQEPGEYTDTQYF. The sequenced DNA: TGCGCCAGCAGCCAAGAACCGGGGGAATACACAGATACGCAGTATTTT.